This TCR beta chain was obtained from a study of shared clonotypes between healthy human individuals. Study-wide points: Collection of samples was limited to blood; tissue repertoires likely differ. For naive CD4 cells, approximately 4.7% of clonotypes were shared across several donors.

Investigators divided CD4+ cells into CD45RA+ naive and CD45RA-negative memory subsets. To note about this clone: No antigen is known for it.

This CDR3 has 19 residues. Trimming removed 1 base at V and 2 bases at J, with 24 bases between. Germline CDR1 is SGHRS and CDR2 is YFSETQ. Several immunoSEQ plates held equal portions of the genomic DNA taken from each subset. TCRdb's copy holds only in-frame clones and misses some; the assay was immunoSEQ multiplex PCR. The repertoire holds 2 million to 3 million clones, with approximately 93% as singletons. This TCR derives from a man aged 18 to 30 in good health. Some clones in this sample may be carry-over from other donors' samples. The sequencing input was naive CD4+ T cells from PBMCs. The sample's subset: CD45RA+ positively selected. The gene calls are TRBV5-1 and TRBJ2-5; tentatively, D is TRBD2 (6 bases). The DNA for the CDR3 is TGCGCCAGCAGCTTGATCTCTCTAACTCGGGACTTCCAGCAAGAGACCCAGTACTTC. Translation: CASSLISLTRDFQQETQYF.